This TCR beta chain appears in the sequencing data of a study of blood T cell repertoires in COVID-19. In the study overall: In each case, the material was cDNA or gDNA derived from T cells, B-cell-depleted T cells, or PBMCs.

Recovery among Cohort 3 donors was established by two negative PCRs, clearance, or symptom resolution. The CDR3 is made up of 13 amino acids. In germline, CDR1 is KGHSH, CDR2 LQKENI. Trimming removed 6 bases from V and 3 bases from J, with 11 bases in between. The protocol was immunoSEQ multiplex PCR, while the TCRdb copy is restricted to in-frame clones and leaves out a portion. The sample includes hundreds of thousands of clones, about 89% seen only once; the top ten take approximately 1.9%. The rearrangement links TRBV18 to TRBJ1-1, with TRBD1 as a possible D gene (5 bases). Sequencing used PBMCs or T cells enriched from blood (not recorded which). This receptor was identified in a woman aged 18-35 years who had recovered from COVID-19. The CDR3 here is CASSPLGDTEAFF. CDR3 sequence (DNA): TGTGCCAGCTCCCCCTTAGGGGACACTGAAGCTTTCTTT.